The following is a TCR beta chain sequence with its context. Its antigen is undetermined. This specimen comes from a study of T cells after yellow fever vaccination. Whole-study findings and limits: The secondary response was weaker, and its peak arrived faster, on day 5 versus 15.

Germline V gene sequence: CDR1 SQVTM, CDR2 ANQGSEA. Trimming shortened V by 1 base and J by 0 bases, and 13 bases separated the two germline ends. The CDR3 extends over 15 amino acids. A single record per CDR3 protein comes from TCRdb applying MiXCR to the 5' RACE reads. The sample has some 150,000 distinct CDR3 sequences; about a tenth are singletons. This sequence joins TRBV29-1 and TRBJ2-7, with D hard to call. The TCR originated in a man younger than 35 who received the YFV17D yellow fever vaccine. The source material was CD8+ T cells sorted from PBMCs, sampled 45 days after the yellow fever booster vaccination. DNA for the CDR3: TGCAGCGTTGAAGTAGCAGACCCTCGCTCCTACGAGCAGTACTTC. Translated, it gives CSVEVADPRSYEQYF.